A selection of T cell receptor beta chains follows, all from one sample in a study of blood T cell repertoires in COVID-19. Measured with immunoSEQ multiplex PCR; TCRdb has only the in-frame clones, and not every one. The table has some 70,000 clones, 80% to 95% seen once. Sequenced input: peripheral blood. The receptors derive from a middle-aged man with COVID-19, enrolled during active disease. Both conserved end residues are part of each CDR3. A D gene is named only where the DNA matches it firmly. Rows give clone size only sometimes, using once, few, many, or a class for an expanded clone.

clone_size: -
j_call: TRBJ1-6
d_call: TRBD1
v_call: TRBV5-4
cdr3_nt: TGTGCCAGCAGCGTGACAGGGGTGGGATCACCCCTCCACTTT
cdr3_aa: CASSVTGVGSPLHF

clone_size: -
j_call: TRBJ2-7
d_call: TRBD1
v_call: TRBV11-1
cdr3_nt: TGTGCCAGCAGCCCCGATCAGGGGGACGAGCAGTACTTC
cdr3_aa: CASSPDQGDEQYF

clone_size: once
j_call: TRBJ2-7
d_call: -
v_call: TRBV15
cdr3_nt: TGTGCCACCAGCAGAGGGCCGGCGGTCGAGCAGTACTTC
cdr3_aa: CATSRGPAVEQYF

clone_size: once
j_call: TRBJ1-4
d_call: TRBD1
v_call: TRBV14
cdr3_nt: TGTGCCAGCAGCCAGGATTTTTGGCAGGGGGGTTCTAATGAAAAACTGTTTTTT
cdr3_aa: CASSQDFWQGGSNEKLFF

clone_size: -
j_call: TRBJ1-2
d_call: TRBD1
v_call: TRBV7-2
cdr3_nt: TGTGCCAGCAGCCTTCGGACAGGGGACCACTATGGCTACACCTTC
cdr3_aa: CASSLRTGDHYGYTF

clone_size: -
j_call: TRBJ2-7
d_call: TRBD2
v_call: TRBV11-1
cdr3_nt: TGTGCCAGCAGCGGCCTAGCGGGGTTTCCCTACGAGCAGTACTTC
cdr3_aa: CASSGLAGFPYEQYF

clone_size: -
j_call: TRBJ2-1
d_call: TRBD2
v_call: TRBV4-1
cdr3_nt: TGCGCCAGCAGCCAAGACCGGGCTAGCGGGAGGAATGAGCAGTTCTTC
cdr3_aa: CASSQDRASGRNEQFF

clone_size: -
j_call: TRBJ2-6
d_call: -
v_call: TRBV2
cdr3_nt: TGTGCCAGCAGCCCCCGGTTAAGCGGGGCCAACGTCCTGACTTTC
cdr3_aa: CASSPRLSGANVLTF

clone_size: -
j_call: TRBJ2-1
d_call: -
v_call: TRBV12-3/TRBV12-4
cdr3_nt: TGTGCCAGCAGTTTGGGCCTTAACAATGAGCAGTTCTTC
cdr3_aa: CASSLGLNNEQFF

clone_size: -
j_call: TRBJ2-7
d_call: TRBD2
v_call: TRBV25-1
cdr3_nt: TGTGCCAGCAGTGAACGCGGGAGGTCCACCTACGAGCAGTACTTC
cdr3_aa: CASSERGRSTYEQYF

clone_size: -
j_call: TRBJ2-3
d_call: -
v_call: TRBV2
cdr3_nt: TGTGCCAGCAGTCGGCAGACTTTCACAGATACGCAGTATTTT
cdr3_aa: CASSRQTFTDTQYF

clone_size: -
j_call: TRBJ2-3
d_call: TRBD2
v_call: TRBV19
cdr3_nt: TGTGCCAGTAGTATCTCTAGCGGAGATACGCAGTATTTT
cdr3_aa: CASSISSGDTQYF

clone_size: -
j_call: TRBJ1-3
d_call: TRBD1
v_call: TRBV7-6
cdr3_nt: TGTGCCAGCAGCTTGGGACAGGGCCATGGAAACACCATATATTTT
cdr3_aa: CASSLGQGHGNTIYF

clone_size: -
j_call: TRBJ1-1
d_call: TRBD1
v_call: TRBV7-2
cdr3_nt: TGTGCCAGCAGCTTACAAGGACAGGGCACCACTGAAGCTTTCTTT
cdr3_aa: CASSLQGQGTTEAFF

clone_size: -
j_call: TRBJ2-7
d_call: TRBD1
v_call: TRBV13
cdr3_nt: TGTGCCAGCAGCTTGGGTAGAGCCGGGACAGCCTACGAGCAGTACTTC
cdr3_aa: CASSLGRAGTAYEQYF

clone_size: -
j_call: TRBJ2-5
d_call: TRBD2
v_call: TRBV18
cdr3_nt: TGTGCCAGCTCACCCGGGACTAGCGGGAGCCTCGCGTACCAAGAGACCCAGTACTTC
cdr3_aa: CASSPGTSGSLAYQETQYF